A selection of T cell receptor beta chains follows, all from one sample in a study of CD4 and CD8 cells across lung adenocarcinoma regions. TCRdb reanalysed the PCR reads using MiXCR and keeps one entry per CDR3 protein. The profile shows tens of thousands of distinct CDR3 sequences, about half of them singletons. Sequencing was done on a sample of CD8+ T cells from the center of a lung tumor. Receptor source: a female donor with lung adenocarcinoma. The CD4 and CD8 labels of this study may be unreliable. CDR3s include the opening cysteine and the closing phenylalanine or tryptophan. D genes are given only for firm matches. For some rows the clone size is stated as once, few or many, or as a class when expanded; others skip it.

CDR3nt	CDR3aa	v_gene	j_gene	d_gene	abundance
TGTGCCAGCAGCGTAGAACCCGCTAGCGCAACCTACAATGAGCAGTTCTTC	CASSVEPASATYNEQFF	TRBV9	TRBJ2-1	-	-
TGTGCCAGCAGTGTACAGGGACGGCCGCTTGAGGATACGCAGTATTTT	CASSVQGRPLEDTQYF	TRBV25-1	TRBJ2-3	-	-
TGTGCCAGCAAGACAGCTCTTAATGAAAAACTGTTTTTT	CASKTALNEKLFF	TRBV6-1	TRBJ1-4	-	-
TGTGCCAGCAGTTTAACAGGGGGCGTTGAAGCTTTCTTT	CASSLTGGVEAFF	TRBV6-5	TRBJ1-1	TRBD1	-
TGTGCCAGCAGACTGGGAGGGAGTAGCACAGATACGCAGTATTTT	CASRLGGSSTDTQYF	TRBV6-6	TRBJ2-3	TRBD2	medium-sized
TGTGCCAGCAGTGAAGTAGGGTTGAGCTCCTATAATTCACCCCTCCACTTT	CASSEVGLSSYNSPLHF	TRBV6-1	TRBJ1-6	-	medium-sized
TGTGCCAGTAGTACAGGACAGATCTACAATGAGCAGTTCTTC	CASSTGQIYNEQFF	TRBV19	TRBJ2-1	-	-
TGTGCCAGCAGTTATAGTTCCAGGCATCAGCCCCAGCATTTT	CASSYSSRHQPQHF	TRBV6-5	TRBJ1-5	-	-
TGTGCCAGCAGTAAGGGGGGGTACAATGAGCAGTTCTTC	CASSKGGYNEQFF	TRBV25-1	TRBJ2-1	-	few
TGTGCCAGCAGCTCCTCGGGGTCAGGGCTAAAGGGCACTGAAGCTTTCTTT	CASSSSGSGLKGTEAFF	TRBV7-2	TRBJ1-1	-	-
TGTGCCAGCAGTGTGGACGGGGGGGTGTACGAGCAGTACTTC	CASSVDGGVYEQYF	TRBV6-1	TRBJ2-7	TRBD2	-
TGCGCCAGCAGCTTGGCCAAGCTAGCGGGAGTAAGAGAGACCCAGTACTTC	CASSLAKLAGVRETQYF	TRBV5-1	TRBJ2-5	TRBD2	-
TGTGCCAGCAGTTCTCTCGGGTCCACTTCCTACGAGCAGTACTTT	CASSSLGSTSYEQYF	TRBV6-5	TRBJ1-6	-	-
TGTGCCAGCAGTTTACTTGGACGGATACTCAGCACAGATACGCAGTATTTT	CASSLLGRILSTDTQYF	TRBV27	TRBJ2-3	-	-
TGTGCCAGCAGGAGCGGGAGGGCCCAGGGGACGCAGTATTTC	CASRSGRAQGTQYF	TRBV6-1	TRBJ2-3	TRBD2	few
TGCAGTGCTAGCCTTAGCGGGAGGTTGTCGAATGAGCAGTTCTTC	CSASLSGRLSNEQFF	TRBV20-1	TRBJ2-1	TRBD2	-
TGTGCCAGCAGCTCGGACAGGGAAGAGACCCAGTACTTC	CASSSDREETQYF	TRBV7-2	TRBJ2-5	TRBD1	-
TGCAGTGCCCACCCGGAACTGAAGAACACCGGGGAGCAGTTTTTT	CSAHPELKNTGEQFF	TRBV20-1	TRBJ2-2	-	-